This T cell receptor beta chain was found in a study of human T cells and chemical hapten exposure. V gave up 6 bases and J gave up 7 bases; unmatched junction bases: 5. The germline V gene encodes CDR1 MDHEN and CDR2 SYDVKM. This CDR3 comprises 13 residues. TCRdb processed the RACE reads anew with MiXCR; each CDR3 protein has one entry. The table lists about 90,000 distinct CDR3 sequences, under 13% of them singletons. The time point is: patch test 3, about 24 weeks after DPC sensitization. Treatment reported: therapeutic diphenylcyclopropenone sensitization with weekly scalp DPC. Phlebotomy was performed prior to application of every patch test.

This receptor was obtained from a woman in her thirties with alopecia areata. Some clones in this sample may be carry-over from other donors' samples. Material: whole blood, obtained in connection with sensitization to the hapten diphenylcyclopropenone (DPC). The J gene is TRBJ2-3, the V gene TRBV28; 9 bases map to TRBD1. The CDR3 nucleotides are TGTGCCAGCAGGAGGACAGGGGCGTATACGCAGTATTTT. This encodes CASRRTGAYTQYF.